The clone carrying this TCR beta chain was recorded once. Deep sequencing aimed at 1 in 200,000 to 1 in 1 million T cells' resolution. Profiling relied on immunoSEQ multiplex PCR, and the TCRdb table lists in-frame clones only, not all of them. The table records 76,000 or so clones, approximately 87% of them present only once. The sample is drawn from a study of cytotoxic CD8 clonotypes in ibrutinib-treated CLL. Study summary: Patients: roughly twelve relapsed/refractory, roughly 14 treatment-naive, about 18 IGHV unmutated. The sample average was approximately 280,000 productive templates and 85,000 to 100,000 productive rearrangements.

Trimming removed 5 bases at V and 2 bases at J, with 13 bases between. CDR3 length equals 14 residues. CDR1 is SGHRS, CDR2 YFSETQ, per germline. V gene TRBV5-1 combines with J gene TRBJ2-5; weak D call: TRBD1 (5 bases). Sequencing used PBMCs, obtained after 24 months of ibrutinib treatment. The origin of this receptor is a human donor with chronic lymphocytic leukemia. CDR3: CASSYQGIQETQYF. The DNA for the CDR3 is TGCGCCAGCAGTTATCAGGGAATACAAGAGACCCAGTACTTC.